This T cell receptor beta chain comes out of a study of blood T cells in healthy people across ages. There are a few counts of this clonotype. Its antigen is unidentified. Then a second PCR, running roughly 7 to 11 cycles, was carried out with a sample-barcoded 5' primer and a J-beta primer mix. Tagging of each cDNA molecule was performed by a template-switch adaptor with 12 random nucleotides. Via MiXCR, TCRdb re-called the 5' RACE reads, giving one row per CDR3 protein. The data show fewer than 900,000 distinct CDR3 sequences, approximately 49% seen once. V was shortened by 0 bases and J by 1 base, with 7 bases between the two germline ends. Germline V gives CDR1 LNHNV, CDR2 YYDKDF (reference sequence). There are 14 residues in the CDR3. Overall study results and limits: Whereas aged donors had fewer naive CD4+ cells, long-lived donors had more of them and higher diversity. PBMCs that were unsorted prevented a conclusive naive versus antigen-experienced comparison.

The chain links TRBV15 to TRBJ2-7; D ambiguous. Sequenced material: blood. The sequence derives from a woman in her sixties in good health. In DNA form, the CDR3 reads TGTGCCACCAGCAGAGATTCGAAATCCTACGAGCAGTACTTC. Translated, it gives CATSRDSKSYEQYF.